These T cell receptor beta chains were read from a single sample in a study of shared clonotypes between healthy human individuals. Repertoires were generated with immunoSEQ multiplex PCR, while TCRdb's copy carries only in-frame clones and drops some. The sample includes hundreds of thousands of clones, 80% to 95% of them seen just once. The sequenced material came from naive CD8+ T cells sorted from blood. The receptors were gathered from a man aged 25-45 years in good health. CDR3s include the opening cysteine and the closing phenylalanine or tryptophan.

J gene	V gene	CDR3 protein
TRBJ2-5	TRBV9	CASSDDGTQETQYF
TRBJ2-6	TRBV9	CASSVGQIVTGANVLTF
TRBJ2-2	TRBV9	CASSVGTLGTGELFF
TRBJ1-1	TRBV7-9	CASSRPTVNTEAFF
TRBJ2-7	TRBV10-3	CAITAGQGSYEQYF
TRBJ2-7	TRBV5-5	CASSKTSGSYEQYF
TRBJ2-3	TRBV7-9	CASSPPGTDTQYF
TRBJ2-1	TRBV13	CASSLVSVNEQFF
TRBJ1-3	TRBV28	CASTPRDRTSGNTIYF
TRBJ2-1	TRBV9	CASMRGTSGSDEQFF
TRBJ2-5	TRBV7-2	CASSLLGQGSRETQYF
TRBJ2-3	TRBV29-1	CSSEIDIQGTASTDTQYF
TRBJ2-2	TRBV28	CASSFTAGELFF
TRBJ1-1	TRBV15	CATSRDKRGEEAFF
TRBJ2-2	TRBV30	CAWSARTGELFF
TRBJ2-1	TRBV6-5	CASSTTGEQQFF
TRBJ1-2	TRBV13	CASSWGQGRGGYTF
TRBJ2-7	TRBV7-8	CASSDNGRARDEQYF
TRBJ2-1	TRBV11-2	CASSRSRGYDEQFF
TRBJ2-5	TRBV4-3	CASSQDWGLVGEGGTQYF
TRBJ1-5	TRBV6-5	CASSYSLDGNQPQHF
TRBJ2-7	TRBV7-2	CASSLVGSGHYEQYF
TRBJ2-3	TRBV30	CAWSDVGGTDTQYF
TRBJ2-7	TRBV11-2	CASSLMAGSSYEQYF
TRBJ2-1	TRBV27	CASASPGATLNEQFF
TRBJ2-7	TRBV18	CASSPRPGQSGEEYF
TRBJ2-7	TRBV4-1	CASGTGDSYEQYF
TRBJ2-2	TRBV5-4	CAVKNLAGDLNTGELFF
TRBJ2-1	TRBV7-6	CASSLWAGSSYNEQFF
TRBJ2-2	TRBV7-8	CASPLAGGFPGELFF
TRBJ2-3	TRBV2	CASFVGGSKDTQYF
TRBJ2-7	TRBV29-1	CSVEDRDSSHSYEQYF
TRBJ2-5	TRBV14	CASSQWGRETQYF
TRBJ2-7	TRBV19	CASSIGASYEQYF
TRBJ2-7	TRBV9	CASSVGSGGPYEQYF
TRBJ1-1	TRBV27	CASSPFGGLGTEAFF
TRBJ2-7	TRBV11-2	CASSFGTGGNEQYF
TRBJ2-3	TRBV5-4	CASSLVSNTDTQYF
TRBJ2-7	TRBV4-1	CASSQEVGQAPEQYF
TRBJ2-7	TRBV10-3	CAISGDRGYEQYF
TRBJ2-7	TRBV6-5	CATRGVTYEQYF
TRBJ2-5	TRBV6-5	CASSPQHTSGETQYF
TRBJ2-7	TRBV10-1	CASSEIQGTGYEQYF
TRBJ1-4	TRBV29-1	CSVEIEGRKLF
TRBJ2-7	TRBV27	CASSSPGQGAYEQYF
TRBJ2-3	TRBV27	CASSLRRDPDTQYF
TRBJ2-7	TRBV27	CASTPGAGIGEQYF
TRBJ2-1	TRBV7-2	CASSLVGRGTGPYNEQFF
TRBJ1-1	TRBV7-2	CASSPEDRALNTEAFF
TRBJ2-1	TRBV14	CASSPTTKDLAGGPEYEQFF
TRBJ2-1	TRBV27	CASSSSSGTSAYNEQFF